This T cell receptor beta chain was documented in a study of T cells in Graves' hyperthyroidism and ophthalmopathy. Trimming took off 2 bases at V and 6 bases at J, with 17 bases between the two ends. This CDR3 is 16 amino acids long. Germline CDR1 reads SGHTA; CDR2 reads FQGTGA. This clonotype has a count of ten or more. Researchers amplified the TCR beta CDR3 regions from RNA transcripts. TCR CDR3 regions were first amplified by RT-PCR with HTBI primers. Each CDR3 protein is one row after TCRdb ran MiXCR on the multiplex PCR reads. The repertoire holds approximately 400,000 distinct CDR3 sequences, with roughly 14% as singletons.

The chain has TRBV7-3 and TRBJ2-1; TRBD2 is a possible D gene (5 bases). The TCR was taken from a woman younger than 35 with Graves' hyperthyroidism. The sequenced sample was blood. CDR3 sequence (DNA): TGTGCCAGCAGCTTACAACATAGCGAGTCTTCCAATGAGCAGTTCTTC. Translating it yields CASSLQHSESSNEQFF.